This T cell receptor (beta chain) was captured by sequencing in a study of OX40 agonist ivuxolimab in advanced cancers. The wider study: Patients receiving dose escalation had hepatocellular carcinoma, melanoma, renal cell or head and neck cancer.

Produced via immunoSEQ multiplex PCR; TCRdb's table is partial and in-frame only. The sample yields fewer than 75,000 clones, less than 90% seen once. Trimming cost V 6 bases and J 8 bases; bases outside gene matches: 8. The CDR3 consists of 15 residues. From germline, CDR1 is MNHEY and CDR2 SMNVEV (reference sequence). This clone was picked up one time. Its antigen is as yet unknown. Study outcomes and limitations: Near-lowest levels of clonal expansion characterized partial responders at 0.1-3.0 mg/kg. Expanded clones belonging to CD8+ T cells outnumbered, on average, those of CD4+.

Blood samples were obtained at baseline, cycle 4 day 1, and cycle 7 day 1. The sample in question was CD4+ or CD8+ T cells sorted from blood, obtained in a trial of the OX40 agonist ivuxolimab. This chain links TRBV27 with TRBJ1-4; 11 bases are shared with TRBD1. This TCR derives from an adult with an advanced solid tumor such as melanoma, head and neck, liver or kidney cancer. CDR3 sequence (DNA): TGTGCCAGCAGGGGGATAGGGACAGGGGGAGAAAAACTGTTTTTT. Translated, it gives CASRGIGTGGEKLFF.